A single sample is the source of the 16 T cell receptor beta chains below, sequenced in a study of monozygotic twins with inflammatory bowel disease. With the 5' RACE reads reprocessed, TCRdb shows one record per CDR3 protein and no DNA. In total, the table holds approximately 400,000 distinct CDR3 sequences. The sequenced sample consisted of blood. These receptors all stem from a human donor with ulcerative colitis or Crohn's disease, or a healthy co-twin of an affected twin (not recorded which).

The chain combines TRBV7-2 with TRBJ1-1. Germline values: CDR1 SGHTA, CDR2 FQGNSA. The CDR3 has 14 amino acids. The CDR3 reads CASTNGGRNTEAFF.

The gene calls are TRBV4-1 and TRBJ2-7; no DNA is available, so the TRBD2 call from TCRdb remains unchecked. This CDR3 has 16 amino acids. The germline CDR1 and CDR2 sequences are MGHRA and YSYEKL. The CDR3 sequence: CASSQRGLAAPYEQYF.

The rearrangement joins TRBV5-1 to TRBJ2-5; lacking DNA, the TRBD1 call made by TCRdb goes unchecked. The CDR3 has 16 amino acids. CDR1 is SGHRS, CDR2 YFSETQ, per germline. CDR3 amino acids: CASSLRNRLGGETQYF.

This chain connects TRBV5-1 to TRBJ1-2; TCRdb calls TRBD1, which cannot be checked without DNA. The CDR3 runs 15 residues. Germline lookup yields CDR1 SGHRS and CDR2 YFSETQ. This CDR3 reads CASSLDDSSNYGYTF. Full variable domain (outside the CDR3, taken from reference TRBV5-1 and TRBJ1-2): KAGVTQTPRYLIKTRGQQVTLSCSPISGHRSVSWYQQTPGQGLQFLFEYFSETQRNKGNFPGRFSGRQFSNSRSEMNVSTLELGDSALYLCASSLDDSSNYGYTFGSGTRLTVV.

The chain carries TRBV5-1 and TRBJ2-2; TCRdb selects TRBD1, and the lack of DNA leaves this call unchecked. This CDR3 region has 17 residues. Per germline, CDR1 SGHRS and CDR2 YFSETQ. CDR3 sequence: CASSQLTGGAIAGELFF.

J is TRBJ2-3 and V is TRBV7-9; no DNA is available, so the TRBD1 call from TCRdb remains unchecked. Germline V gene sequence: CDR1 SEHNR, CDR2 FQNEAQ (reference sequence). CDR3 size: 15 residues. CDR3 region: CASSLLGGREDTQYF.

The chain has TRBV7-9 and TRBJ2-1; no DNA is available, so the TRBD1 call from TCRdb remains unchecked. Per the germline V gene, CDR1 is SEHNR and CDR2 is FQNEAQ (reference sequence). The CDR3 has 15 amino acids. This CDR3 reads CASSLPRRPDNEQFF. Based on the CDR3 plus reference TRBV7-9 and TRBJ2-1, the full variable domain is DTGVSQNPRHKITKRGQNVTFRCDPISEHNRLYWYRQTLGQGPEFLTYFQNEAQLEKSRLLSDRFSAERPKGSFSTLEIQRTEQGDSAMYLCASSLPRRPDNEQFFGPGTRLTVL.

The chain is built from TRBV20-1 and TRBJ2-7; the TCRdb call, TRBD1, lacks DNA for checking. Looked up from germline, CDR1 is DFQATT and CDR2 is SNEGSKA (reference sequence). This CDR3 spans 16 amino acids. CDR3 protein: CSARARRGAGSYEQYF.

CDR3 in amino acids: CASRQQGNQPQHF. This chain uses TRBV19 with TRBJ1-5; the D call from TCRdb, TRBD1, cannot be confirmed without DNA. The CDR3 runs 13 residues. Germline V gene lookup returns CDR1 LNHDA and CDR2 SQIVND (reference sequence).

This chain connects TRBV30 to TRBJ1-2; TCRdb picks TRBD1, but there is no DNA to check that call. CDR1 and CDR2 from the germline V gene are GTSNPN and SVGIG (reference sequence). CDR3 size: 11 residues. Here the CDR3 reads CAWSRDNGYTF.

The genes are TRBV29-1 and TRBJ1-5. Germline loops: CDR1 SQVTM, CDR2 ANQGSEA. The CDR3 consists of 14 residues. The CDR3 protein is CSAQSNSAGQPQHF.

J is TRBJ2-1 and V is TRBV20-1; without DNA, the TCRdb call of TRBD2 cannot be checked. CDR3 length equals 15 residues. Germline CDR1 is DFQATT and CDR2 is SNEGSKA (reference sequence). CDR3 sequence reads: CSANRLAGGKYEQFF.

The chain is built from TRBV6-1 and TRBJ1-2. Per the germline V gene, CDR1 is MNHNS and CDR2 is SASEGT. This CDR3 contains 15 residues. The CDR3 loop is CASSQAQGINYGYTF.

V gene TRBV7-6 combines with J gene TRBJ2-3; TCRdb's D call, TRBD2, is unchecked because there is no DNA. The germline CDR1 and CDR2 sequences are SGHVS and FNYEAQ. The CDR3 sequence is 15 residues long. CDR3 sequence reads: CASSAGTLHGDTQYF.

The chain combines TRBV20-1 with TRBJ2-5; TCRdb calls TRBD1, which cannot be checked without DNA. CDR3 length equals 14 residues. The germline CDR1 and CDR2 sequences are DFQATT and SNEGSKA (reference sequence). CDR3 sequence: CSARVGAGPETQYF.

The chain carries TRBV9 and TRBJ2-7. The germline V gene has CDR1 SGDLS and CDR2 YYNGEE. CDR3 length: 18 residues. CDR3 amino acids: CASSVSGVGERNPYEQYF.